This T cell receptor (beta chain) appears in the sequencing data of a study of blood T cell repertoires in COVID-19. On the study more broadly: COVID-19 samples collected from the United States, Italy and Spain covered acute and convalescent phases. Sources were T cells, B-cell-depleted T cells, or PBMCs; the material itself was cDNA or gDNA.

As originally analysed: Amplification of reference gene primers was used by the study to estimate nucleated cell counts. Sequencing was performed with immunoSEQ multiplex PCR; in TCRdb, only in-frame clones are kept and a portion is missing. V and J calls and clone size are those listed in that table; D and trimming were worked out from the DNA. The table lists approximately 220,000 clones, approximately 91% of them singletons. The CDR3 consists of 17 residues. From germline, CDR1 is LNHDA and CDR2 SQIVND (reference sequence). V lost 1 base to trimming and J lost 1 base; unmatched junction nucleotides: 6.

V gene TRBV19 combines with J gene TRBJ2-3; 9 positions match TRBD2. The sample was peripheral blood. The receptor's source is a man aged 40-55 years with acute or convalescent COVID-19. Here the CDR3 reads CASSIAESSGGTDTQYF. The CDR3 nucleotides read TGTGCCAGTAGTATAGCCGAATCTAGCGGGGGCACAGATACGCAGTATTTT.